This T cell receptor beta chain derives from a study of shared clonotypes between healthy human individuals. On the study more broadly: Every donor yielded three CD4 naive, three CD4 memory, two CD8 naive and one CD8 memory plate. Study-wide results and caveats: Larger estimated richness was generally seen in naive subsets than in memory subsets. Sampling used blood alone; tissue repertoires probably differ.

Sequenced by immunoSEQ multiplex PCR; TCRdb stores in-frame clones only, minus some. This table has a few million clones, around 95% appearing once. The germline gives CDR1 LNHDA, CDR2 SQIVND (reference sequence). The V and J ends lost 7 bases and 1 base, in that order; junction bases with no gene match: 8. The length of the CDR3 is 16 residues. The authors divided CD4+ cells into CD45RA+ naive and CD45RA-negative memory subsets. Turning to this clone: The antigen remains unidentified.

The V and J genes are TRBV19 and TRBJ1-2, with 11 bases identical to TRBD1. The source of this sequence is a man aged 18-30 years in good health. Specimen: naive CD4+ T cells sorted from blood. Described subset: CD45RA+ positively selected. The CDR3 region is CASTVPGQGVNYGYTF. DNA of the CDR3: TGTGCCAGTACAGTGCCGGGACAGGGGGTTAACTATGGCTACACCTTC.